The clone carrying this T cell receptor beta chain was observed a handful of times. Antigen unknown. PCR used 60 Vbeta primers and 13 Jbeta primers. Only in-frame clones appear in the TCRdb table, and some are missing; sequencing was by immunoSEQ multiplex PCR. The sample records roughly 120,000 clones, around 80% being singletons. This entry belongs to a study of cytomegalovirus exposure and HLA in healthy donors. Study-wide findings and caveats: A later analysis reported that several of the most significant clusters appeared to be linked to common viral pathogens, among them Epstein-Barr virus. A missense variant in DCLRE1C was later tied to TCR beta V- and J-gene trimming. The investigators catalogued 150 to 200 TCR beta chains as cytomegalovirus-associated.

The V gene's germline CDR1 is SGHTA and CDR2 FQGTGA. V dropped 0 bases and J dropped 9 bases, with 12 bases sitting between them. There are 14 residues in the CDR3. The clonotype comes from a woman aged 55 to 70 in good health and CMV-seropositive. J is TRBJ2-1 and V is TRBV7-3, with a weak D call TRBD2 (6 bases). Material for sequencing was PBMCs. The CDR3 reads CASSLTSSGGEQFF. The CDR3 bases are TGTGCCAGCAGCTTAACGTCGTCCGGGGGTGAGCAGTTCTTC.